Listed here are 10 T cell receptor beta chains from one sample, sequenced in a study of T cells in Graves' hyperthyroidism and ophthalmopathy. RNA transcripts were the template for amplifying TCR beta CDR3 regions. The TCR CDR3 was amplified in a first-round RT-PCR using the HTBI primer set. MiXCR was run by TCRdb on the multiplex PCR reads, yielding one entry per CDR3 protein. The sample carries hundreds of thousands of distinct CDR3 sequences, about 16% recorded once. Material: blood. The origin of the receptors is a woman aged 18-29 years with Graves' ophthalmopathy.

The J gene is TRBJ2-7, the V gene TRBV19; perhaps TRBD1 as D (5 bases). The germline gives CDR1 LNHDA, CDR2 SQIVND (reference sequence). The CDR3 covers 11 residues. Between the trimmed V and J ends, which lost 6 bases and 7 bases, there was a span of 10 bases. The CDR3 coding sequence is TGTGCCAGTAGCCAGGGCCCGGAGCAGTACTTC. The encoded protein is CASSQGPEQYF.

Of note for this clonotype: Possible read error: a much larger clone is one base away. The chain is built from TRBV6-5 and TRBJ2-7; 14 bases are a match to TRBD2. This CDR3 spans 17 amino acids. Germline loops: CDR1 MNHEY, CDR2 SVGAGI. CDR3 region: CASSYSAGLAGVYEQCF. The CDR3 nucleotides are TGTGCCAGCAGTTACTCTGCGGGACTAGCGGGAGTTTACGAGCAGTGCTTC.

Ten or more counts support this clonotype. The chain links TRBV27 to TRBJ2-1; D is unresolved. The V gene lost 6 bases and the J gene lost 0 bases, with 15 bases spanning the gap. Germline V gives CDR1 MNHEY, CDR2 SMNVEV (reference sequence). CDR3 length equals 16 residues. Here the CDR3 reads CASSLLTRSSYNEQFF. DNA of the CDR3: TGTGCCAGCAGCCTACTTACCCGGAGCTCCTACAATGAGCAGTTCTTC.

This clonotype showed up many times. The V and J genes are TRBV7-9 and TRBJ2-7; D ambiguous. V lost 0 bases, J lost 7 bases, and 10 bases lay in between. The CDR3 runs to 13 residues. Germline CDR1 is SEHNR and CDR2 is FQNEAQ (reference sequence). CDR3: CASSLAWDKEQYF. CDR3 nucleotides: TGTGCCAGCAGCTTAGCGTGGGATAAAGAGCAGTACTTC.

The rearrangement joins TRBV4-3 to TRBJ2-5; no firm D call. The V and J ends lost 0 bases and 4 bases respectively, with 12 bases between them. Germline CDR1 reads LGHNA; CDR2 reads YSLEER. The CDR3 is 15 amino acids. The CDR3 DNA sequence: TGCGCCAGCAGCCAAGACGGCCGATCAATAGAGACCCAGTACTTC. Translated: CASSQDGRSIETQYF.

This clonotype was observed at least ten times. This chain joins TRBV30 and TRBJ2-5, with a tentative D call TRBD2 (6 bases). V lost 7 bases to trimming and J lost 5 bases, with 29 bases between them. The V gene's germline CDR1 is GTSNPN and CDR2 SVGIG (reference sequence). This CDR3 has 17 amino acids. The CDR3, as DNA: TGTGCCTATGACCCGGGCGGGGAGGTGAAGGGATGGGAGACCCAGTACTTC. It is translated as CAYDPGGEVKGWETQYF.

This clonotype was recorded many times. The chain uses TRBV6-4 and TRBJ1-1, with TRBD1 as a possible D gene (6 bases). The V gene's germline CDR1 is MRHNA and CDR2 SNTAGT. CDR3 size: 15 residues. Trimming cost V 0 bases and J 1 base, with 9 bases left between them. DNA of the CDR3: TGTGCCAGCAGTGACTCGGGGGGCTGGAACACTGAAGCTTTCTTT. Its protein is CASSDSGGWNTEAFF.

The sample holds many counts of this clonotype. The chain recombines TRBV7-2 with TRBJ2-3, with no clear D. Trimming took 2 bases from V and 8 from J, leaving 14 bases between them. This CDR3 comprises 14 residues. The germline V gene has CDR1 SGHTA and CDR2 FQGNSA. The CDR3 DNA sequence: TGTGCCAGCAGCTTATCCTCCCGGTCCCGTACGCAGTATTTT. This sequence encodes CASSLSSRSRTQYF.

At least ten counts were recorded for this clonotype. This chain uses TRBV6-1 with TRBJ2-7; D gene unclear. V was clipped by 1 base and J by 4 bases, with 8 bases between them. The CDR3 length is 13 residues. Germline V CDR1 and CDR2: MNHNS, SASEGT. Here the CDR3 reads CASSEVPEYEQYF. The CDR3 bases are TGTGCCAGCAGTGAAGTCCCGGAATACGAGCAGTACTTC.

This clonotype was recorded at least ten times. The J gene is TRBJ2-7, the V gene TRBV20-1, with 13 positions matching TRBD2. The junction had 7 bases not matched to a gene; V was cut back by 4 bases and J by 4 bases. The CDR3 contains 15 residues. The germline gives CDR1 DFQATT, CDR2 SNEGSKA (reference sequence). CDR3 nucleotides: TGCAGTGCTACTAAACTAGCGGGAGGGGGTTACGAGCAGTACTTC. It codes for CSATKLAGGGYEQYF.